This T cell receptor beta chain emerged from a study of Ad26.COV2.S vaccination and SARS-CoV-2 variants. Across the whole study: Intramuscular Ad26.COV2.S at 5x10^10 or 1x10^11 viral particles. Study outcomes and limitations: Greater spike-specific TCR breadth was seen in vaccine recipients than in placebo recipients. After vaccination, substantial breadth of spike-specific CD8+ and CD4+ responses was reported.

This table comes from immunoSEQ multiplex PCR, and its TCRdb copy is limited to in-frame clones, with some not included. The sample has 350,000 to 400,000 clones; around 85% are singletons. Turning to this clone: Its antigen is undetermined.

V shed 2 bases and J shed 5 bases, with 13 bases lying between them. This CDR3 contains 14 residues. Germline V gene sequence: CDR1 SGHRS, CDR2 YFSETQ. Described treatment: roughly 20 received Ad26.COV2.S at low or high dose, single or two shots; about 5 received placebo; per-sample allocation not given. Sampling was done on day 63 after the first vaccine or placebo injection. The gene calls are TRBV5-1 and TRBJ1-2; D is undetermined. The origin of this receptor is a person aged 18-65 years who received the Ad26.COV2.S COVID-19 vaccine or a placebo. The specimen was peripheral blood, collected in a trial of Ad26.COV2.S vaccine versus placebo. This CDR3 is CASSFPDLGYGYTF. The CDR3 DNA sequence: TGCGCCAGCAGCTTCCCGGACTTGGGGTATGGCTACACCTTC.